The 14 T cell receptor beta chains given below trace back to one sample, sequenced in a study of blood T cell repertoires in COVID-19 (dated by TCRdb to 2019 to 2021). Library preparation was by the immunoSEQ multiplex PCR assay. TCRdb stores this immuneACCESS table with in-frame sequences only. Part of the clones is absent; in the studies checked, under half of the shortfall reflects unresolved V genes, and no reason is known for the rest. The sample profile shows approximately 450,000 clones; around 90% of them were found once. About 2% of the sample rests with the top ten. Sequencing used PBMCs or T cells enriched from blood (not recorded which). Receptors were obtained from a woman aged 18-29 years with acute COVID-19.

This sequence joins TRBV18 and TRBJ2-5; TRBD1 matches 8 bases. V shed 5 bases and J 2 bases; nucleotides not matched to a gene: 7. Germline assignment: CDR1 KGHSH and CDR2 LQKENI. The length of the CDR3 is 15 residues. The CDR3, as DNA: TGTGCCAGCTCAGACAGGGGTCTCTCTCAAGAGACCCAGTACTTC. As protein: CASSDRGLSQETQYF.

The chain employs TRBV10-1 and TRBJ1-6; 7 positions match TRBD1. This CDR3 has 14 residues. Germline assignment: CDR1 WNHNN and CDR2 SYGVQD (reference sequence). J was trimmed by 7 bases and V by 8 bases; bases with no gene match: 8. CDR3 residues: CASSSGTENSPLHF. In DNA, the CDR3 is TGCGCCAGCTCATCCGGGACAGAAAATTCACCCCTCCACTTT.

The rearrangement links TRBV6-1 to TRBJ1-5; 9 positions match TRBD1. Germline values: CDR1 MNHNS, CDR2 SASEGT. V trimming: 2 bases; J trimming: 1 base; junction bases outside the gene matches: 3. This CDR3 contains 16 residues. CDR3: CASSELGTGSNQPQHF. Here the CDR3 DNA reads TGTGCCAGCAGTGAATTAGGGACAGGGAGCAATCAGCCCCAGCATTTT.

The V gene is TRBV4-1, the J gene TRBJ1-3; TRBD1 matches at 7 bases. V lost 3 bases and J lost 6; bases outside the gene matches: 5. CDR3 length: 14 residues. CDR1 is MGHRA, CDR2 YSYEKL, per germline. The CDR3 spells CASSQGQYLNTIYF. CDR3 coding DNA: TGCGCCAGCAGCCAGGGACAGTACTTAAACACCATATATTTT.

The chain has TRBV2 and TRBJ1-1; D unresolved. Trimming left V 4 bases short and J 1 base short, with 7 bases between. The CDR3 length is 13 residues. Germline V gives CDR1 SNHLY, CDR2 FYNNEI. CDR3 region: CASSGARNTEAFF. In nucleotides, the CDR3 is TGTGCCAGCAGTGGGGCAAGGAACACTGAAGCTTTCTTT. Combining the CDR3 with reference TRBV2 and TRBJ1-1 gives the whole variable domain EPEVTQTPSHQVTQMGQEVILRCVPISNHLYFYWYRQILGQKVEFLVSFYNNEISEKSEIFDDQFSVERPDGSNFTLKIRSTKLEDSAMYFCASSGARNTEAFFGQGTRLTVV.

Points on this clone: It is unclear where the CDR3 begins or ends on the DNA, so no DNA is shown, and the CDR3 is as TCRdb lists it. This chain links TRBV21-1 with TRBJ1-5; the table names TRBD1, a call not compared with the DNA. TRBV21-1 is designated a pseudogene. The CDR3 extends over 17 residues, inclusive of both ends. CDR3: CASSKCWGQGSNQPQHF.

V usage is TRBV6-5 and J usage is TRBJ1-2, with 7 positions matching TRBD1. Germline CDR1 is MNHEY and CDR2 is SVGAGI. V gave up 8 bases and J gave up 0 bases; unmatched junction bases: 3. The CDR3 consists of 13 residues. CDR3 nucleotides: TGTGCCAGCGGGACAGCTCCTAACTATGGCTACACCTTC. This translates into CASGTAPNYGYTF.

The J gene is TRBJ1-3, the V gene TRBV7-2; the D gene is possibly TRBD1 (6 bases). The V end lost 4 bases, the J end lost 0 bases, and 13 bases lay between the germline ends. CDR3 size: 16 residues. Germline CDR1 SGHTA, CDR2 FQGNSA. The CDR3 region has the DNA TGTGCCAGCAGCTGGTGGGGACAAAGCTCTGGAAACACCATATATTTT. Translation gives CASSWWGQSSGNTIYF.

V and J are TRBV2 and TRBJ1-1; no definite D call. This CDR3 has 13 amino acids. Germline CDR1 reads SNHLY; CDR2 reads FYNNEI. V was trimmed by 5 bases and J by 5 bases, leaving 12 bases between them. CDR3 in DNA: TGTGCCAGCAGTAGGCCGGGGAAAACTGAAGCTTTCTTT. This translates into CASSRPGKTEAFF.

This chain uses TRBV7-9 with TRBJ1-2, with D perhaps matching TRBD1 (5 bases). This CDR3 has 12 amino acids. The V end lost 2 bases, the J end lost 10 bases, and 11 bases lay between the germline ends. Germline CDR1 is SEHNR and CDR2 is FQNEAQ (reference sequence). CDR3 sequence: CASSLSQVSYTF. DNA of the CDR3: TGTGCCAGCAGCTTATCACAGGTTTCCTACACCTTC.

The J gene is TRBJ2-7, the V gene TRBV27, with 7 bases aligning to TRBD1. V trimming: 2 bases; J trimming: 4 bases; junction bases outside the gene matches: 5. The CDR3 extends over 14 amino acids. Per the germline V gene, CDR1 is MNHEY and CDR2 is SMNVEV (reference sequence). CDR3 DNA: TGTGCCAGCAGTTTAATGACAGGGAGTTACGAGCAGTACTTC. Encoded protein: CASSLMTGSYEQYF.

This clone was counted a few times. The rearrangement links TRBV28 to TRBJ1-5, with D perhaps TRBD1 (5 bases). The germline CDR1 and CDR2 sequences are MDHEN and SYDVKM. This CDR3 contains 15 residues. V gave up 2 bases and J gave up 4 bases, with 12 bases separating them. The CDR3 region is CASSLSDRLNQPQHF. The DNA of the CDR3 is TGTGCCAGCAGTTTAAGTGACAGACTGAATCAGCCCCAGCATTTT.

This clone occurred once. The CDR3 loop reads CASSQDRGRYNEQFF. CDR3 DNA: TGTGCCAGCAGCCAAGACAGGGGACGTTACAATGAGCAGTTCTTC. The chain uses TRBV9 and TRBJ2-1; 8 bases are shared with TRBD1. The CDR3 has 15 amino acids. Germline CDR1 reads SGDLS; CDR2 reads YYNGEE. Losses at the gene ends were 4 bases for V and 4 bases for J; bases not matched to a gene: 7.

V gene TRBV27 combines with J gene TRBJ2-7, with TRBD1 as a possible D gene (6 bases). Trimming left V 6 bases short and J 0 bases short, with 12 bases between. The germline V gene encodes CDR1 MNHEY and CDR2 SMNVEV (reference sequence). The CDR3 loop spans 14 amino acids. The CDR3 loop is CASSLTGNSYEQYF. The DNA for the CDR3 is TGTGCCAGCAGCCTCACAGGGAACTCCTACGAGCAGTACTTC.